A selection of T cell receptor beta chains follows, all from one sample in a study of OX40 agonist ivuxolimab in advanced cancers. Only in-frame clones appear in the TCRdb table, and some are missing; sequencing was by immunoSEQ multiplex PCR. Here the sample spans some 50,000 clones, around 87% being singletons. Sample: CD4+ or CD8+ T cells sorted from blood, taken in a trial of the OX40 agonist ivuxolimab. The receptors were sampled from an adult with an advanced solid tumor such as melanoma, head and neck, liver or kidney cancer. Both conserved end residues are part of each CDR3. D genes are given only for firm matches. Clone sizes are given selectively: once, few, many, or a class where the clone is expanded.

TGCGCCAGCAGCTCTACAGGGTTGCCCACTGAAGCTTTCTTT | CASSSTGLPTEAFF | TRBJ1-1 | TRBV5-1 | NA | NA
TGTGCCTGTGGGGGACAGGGCAATCAGCCCCAGCATTTT | CACGGQGNQPQHF | TRBJ1-5 | TRBV19 | TRBD1 | NA
TGTGCCAGCAGCTTAAAACAGGGTCATCAGCCCCAGCATTTT | CASSLKQGHQPQHF | TRBJ1-5 | TRBV7-7 | NA | few
TGTGCCACCAAAATCGGAGGAAGCTCTGGAAACACCATATATTTT | CATKIGGSSGNTIYF | TRBJ1-3 | TRBV28 | NA | NA
TGTGCCAGTCACAGGGGGAATCAGCCCCAGCATTTT | CASHRGNQPQHF | TRBJ1-5 | TRBV6-1 | TRBD1 | NA
TGTGCCAGCACAGGGGTCCATGGGGAAAAACTGTTTTTT | CASTGVHGEKLFF | TRBJ1-4 | TRBV2 | NA | once
TGTGCCATCCAGGGAGTTGGTGGCTACACCTTC | CAIQGVGGYTF | TRBJ1-2 | TRBV28 | NA | once
TGTGCCAGCACCCGATCCGGGACAGGATATGGCTACACCTTC | CASTRSGTGYGYTF | TRBJ1-2 | TRBV27 | TRBD1 | NA
TGCGCCAGCAGCCGCGTACAGGGGGAGACCCAGTACTTC | CASSRVQGETQYF | TRBJ2-5 | TRBV4-3 | TRBD1 | NA
TGTGCCAGCAGCTCCTACAGGGACACCGGGGAGCTGTTTTTT | CASSSYRDTGELFF | TRBJ2-2 | TRBV5-5 | NA | NA
TGCGCCAGCAGCCAACGAGGGGGCGGAAGCAATCAGCCCCAGCATTTT | CASSQRGGGSNQPQHF | TRBJ1-5 | TRBV4-1 | TRBD1 | NA
TGCGCTTCCCGGTTACAGGCGGCCACCGGGGAGCTGTTTTTT | CASRLQAATGELFF | TRBJ2-2 | TRBV5-1 | NA | NA
TGTGCCAGCAGCCGACAGGGCTATAATTCACCCCTCCACTTT | CASSRQGYNSPLHF | TRBJ1-6 | TRBV5-5 | TRBD1 | NA
TGTGCCAGCAGTGAACAGGGTCCCGCGAACACCGGGGAGCTGTTTTTT | CASSEQGPANTGELFF | TRBJ2-2 | TRBV2 | NA | NA
TGTGCCAGCACTAGTCGGGGGATTGTCACAGATACGCAGTATTTT | CASTSRGIVTDTQYF | TRBJ2-3 | TRBV28 | NA | NA
TGTGCCAGCTCAACCGGGACAGGATTTGTGGACATTCAGTACTTC | CASSTGTGFVDIQYF | TRBJ2-4 | TRBV18 | TRBD1 | NA
TGTGCCAGCTCACCACTAGCGGGGGGATCTAACAACAATGAGCAGTTCTTC | CASSPLAGGSNNNEQFF | TRBJ2-1 | TRBV18 | TRBD2 | NA
TGTGCCAGTCTGGGTCCCAGTTCTGGAAACACTATATATTTT | CASLGPSSGNTIYF | TRBJ1-3 | TRBV6-5 | NA | once
TGTGCCAGCAGTGGGCAGGGAGCAACTAATGAAAAACTGTTTTTT | CASSGQGATNEKLFF | TRBJ1-4 | TRBV2 | NA | NA
TGTGCCAGTAGTTCGATCCGGGGGAGGATTATTGAGCAGTTCTTC | CASSSIRGRIIEQFF | TRBJ2-1 | TRBV19 | NA | NA
TGTGCCTGGAGTGTTGGCAGGGCTCAAGAGACCCAGTACTTC | CAWSVGRAQETQYF | TRBJ2-5 | TRBV30 | NA | NA
TGTGCCAGCAGCCCAGGGGGGGTCAAGAGCTCCTACAATGAGCAGTTCTTC | CASSPGGVKSSYNEQFF | TRBJ2-1 | TRBV5-4 | NA | NA
TGTGCCAGCAGTGAATGGGGGCGGGGGAATGATGAAGCTTTCTTT | CASSEWGRGNDEAFF | TRBJ1-1 | TRBV25-1 | NA | NA
TGTGCCAGTAGTCGCGGTGGTAACTATGGCTACACCTTC | CASSRGGNYGYTF | TRBJ1-2 | TRBV19 | NA | NA
TGTGCCAGCTCCCATGGGGGGGATGAAAAACTGTTTTTT | CASSHGGDEKLFF | TRBJ1-4 | TRBV6-6 | NA | NA
TGCGCCAGCAAGGTAGGACGGTCCGATATTGGGCTTTACACCTTC | CASKVGRSDIGLYTF | TRBJ1-2 | TRBV23-1 | NA | NA
TGTGCCAGCAGCTCCCGACGTAGCAATCAGCCCCAGCATTTT | CASSSRRSNQPQHF | TRBJ1-5 | TRBV7-2 | NA | NA
TGTGCCAGCAGCCCCCAAGTCGGGGACTCCGAGCAGTACTTC | CASSPQVGDSEQYF | TRBJ2-7 | TRBV9 | NA | NA
TGTGCCAGCAGCGCTCCGTCCTCTGGGGCCAACGTCCTGACTTTC | CASSAPSSGANVLTF | TRBJ2-6 | TRBV4-2 | NA | NA
TGTGCCAGCAGTTCTTACAGGGTGAACACTGAAGCTTTCTTT | CASSSYRVNTEAFF | TRBJ1-1 | TRBV28 | NA | NA
TGCGCCAGCGGTTATGAACAGGGATTGAACTATGGCTACACCTTC | CASGYEQGLNYGYTF | TRBJ1-2 | TRBV4-1 | NA | once
TGTGCCAGCAAAACAACTAATGAAAAACTGTTTTTT | CASKTTNEKLFF | TRBJ1-4 | TRBV27 | NA | once
TGTGCCAGCAGCCCGTCAGGGGGTCAGCCCCAGCATTTT | CASSPSGGQPQHF | TRBJ1-5 | TRBV7-2 | TRBD1 | NA
TGTGCCAGCAGGCCGGATATGCTGAATTCACCCCTCCACTTT | CASRPDMLNSPLHF | TRBJ1-6 | TRBV6-6 | NA | once
TGCGCCAGCAGCACTAGCGGGGCCCCCCAAGAGACCCAGTACTTC | CASSTSGAPQETQYF | TRBJ2-5 | TRBV5-1 | TRBD2 | NA
TGTGCCAGCAGTTTATGGTCCGGGGGGCTAAGAACCGGGGAGCTGTTTTTT | CASSLWSGGLRTGELFF | TRBJ2-2 | TRBV28 | NA | NA
TGTGCCAGCTCACCGAGGCAGGGAAATGGGGCTAATGAAAAACTGTTTTTT | CASSPRQGNGANEKLFF | TRBJ1-4 | TRBV18 | NA | NA
TGTGCCAGCAGCCTTGACAGGGGGAGTAATGAAAAACTGTTTTTT | CASSLDRGSNEKLFF | TRBJ1-4 | TRBV7-2 | TRBD1 | NA
TGCGCCAGCAGCTTGCAGACAGGGGGGACTGAAGCTTTCTTT | CASSLQTGGTEAFF | TRBJ1-1 | TRBV5-1 | TRBD1 | few
TGCGCCAGCAGCCAAGACACGGGACTAGCGGGGGGTCAAGAGACCCAGTACTTC | CASSQDTGLAGGQETQYF | TRBJ2-5 | TRBV4-1 | TRBD2 | once
TGTGCCAGCAGCCTTGGGACACCCAGCAATCAGCCCCAGCATTTT | CASSLGTPSNQPQHF | TRBJ1-5 | TRBV7-2 | NA | NA
TGTGCCAGCAGCAGACAGGACATAAGCACAGATACGCAGTATTTT | CASSRQDISTDTQYF | TRBJ2-3 | TRBV6-1 | NA | NA
TGTGCCAGCAAAGCGACAGGGTGGACTGAAGCTTTCTTT | CASKATGWTEAFF | TRBJ1-1 | TRBV6-1 | TRBD1 | NA
TGTGCCAGCAAAATACAATACAATGAGCAGTTCTTC | CASKIQYNEQFF | TRBJ2-1 | TRBV2 | NA | NA
TGTGCCAGCAGTTCGACGGGACTAGCCCTCTACAATGAGCAGTTCTTC | CASSSTGLALYNEQFF | TRBJ2-1 | TRBV27 | TRBD2 | NA
TGCGCCAGCAGCTTGGGACTAGCGGGAGTAAATGAGCAGTTCTTC | CASSLGLAGVNEQFF | TRBJ2-1 | TRBV5-1 | TRBD2 | NA
TGTGCCAGCAGCATACAGGGGGCTTATCAGCCCCAGCATTTT | CASSIQGAYQPQHF | TRBJ1-5 | TRBV6-1 | TRBD1 | NA
TGTGCCAGCAGTTACAGGGGCGGCGGCACTGAAGCTTTCTTT | CASSYRGGGTEAFF | TRBJ1-1 | TRBV6-5 | NA | NA
TGTGCCAGTAAGGCAGGGGGAGCGATGGCCACCGGGGAGCTGTTTTTT | CASKAGGAMATGELFF | TRBJ2-2 | TRBV19 | TRBD1 | NA
TGTGCCAGCAGCTTTTCCGGGACAGGGGACACCGGGGAGCTGTTTTTT | CASSFSGTGDTGELFF | TRBJ2-2 | TRBV5-8 | TRBD1 | NA
TGTGCCAGCAGCCCACAGGGGGAACCTAACTATGGCTACACCTTC | CASSPQGEPNYGYTF | TRBJ1-2 | TRBV7-2 | TRBD1 | NA
TGTGCCAGCAGGCTAACTAGCACAGATACGCAGTATTTT | CASRLTSTDTQYF | TRBJ2-3 | TRBV2 | NA | NA
TGCGCCAGCAGCCCTGGGACTAGCGGCACAGATACGCAGTATTTT | CASSPGTSGTDTQYF | TRBJ2-3 | TRBV4-1 | TRBD2 | NA
TGTGCCAGCAGCGCCAGCGGGGGGGTTGATGAGCAGTTCTTC | CASSASGGVDEQFF | TRBJ2-1 | TRBV9 | TRBD2 | NA
TGTGCCAGCAGTTCCCTAGCTAACTATGGCTACACCTTC | CASSSLANYGYTF | TRBJ1-2 | TRBV6-6 | NA | NA
TGTGCCAGCAGTGAAGCGTCTGGGTTTGGAGGCTACACCTTC | CASSEASGFGGYTF | TRBJ1-2 | TRBV6-1 | NA | few